Listed here are 20 T cell receptor beta chains from one sample, sequenced in a study of T cells in women clearing cervical HPV infection. This table comes from immunoSEQ multiplex PCR, and its TCRdb copy is limited to in-frame clones, with some not included. The sample table includes roughly 14,000 clones. The source material was blood buffy coat. The receptors come from a woman aged 18 to 75 with a cervical HPV16 infection that either progressed to CIN3+ or cleared (not recorded which).

Regarding this clone: The CDR3 end lies 3 residues beyond the end of the read and is filled in from the germline J gene. The J gene is TRBJ1-5, the V gene TRBV6-2 or TRBV6-3; a possible D gene is TRBD1 (5 bases). The V end lost 2 bases, the J end lost 7 bases, and 21 bases lay between the germline ends. This CDR3 contains 17 residues. The germline V gene encodes CDR1 MNHEY and CDR2 SVGEGT. Partial CDR3 DNA: TGTGCCAGCAGTTACCCGGGGGACCCGGTCCGGCAGCAGCCC. Translating gives CASSYPGDPVRQQP. The entire CDR3 protein reads CASSYPGDPVRQQPQHF.

Turning to this clone: The missing CDR3 end, 3 residues past where the read stops, is filled in from the germline J gene. This chain uses TRBV6-2 or TRBV6-3 with TRBJ1-2; no clear D. The germline V gene has CDR1 MNHEY and CDR2 SVGEGT. This CDR3 has 15 residues. The V end was cut by 3 bases, the J end by 6 bases, with 17 bases between. This chain's CDR3 is CASSYHAEKINGYTF. The sequenced CDR3 bases are TGTGCCAGCAGTTATCACGCGGAAAAAATAAATGGC.

CDR3 DNA (partial): TGTGCCAGTAGTACGGGACAGTTCTCCACC. This translates into CASSTGQFST. The CDR3 in its entirety is CASSTGQFSTQYF. The chain recombines TRBV19 with TRBJ2-5, with TRBD1 matching 7 bases. The read is 3 residues too short to cover the CDR3 end, so that end is filled in from the germline J gene. The CDR3 length is 13 residues. Germline loops: CDR1 LNHDA, CDR2 SQIVND (reference sequence).

On this clone: The read is 3 residues too short to cover the CDR3 end, so that end is filled in from the germline J gene. The chain joins TRBV2 to TRBJ2-5; the match to TRBD2 covers 7 bases. Germline CDR1 reads SNHLY; CDR2 reads FYNNEI. Trimming at V came to 3 bases and at J to 2 bases, leaving 6 bases not matched to a gene. The CDR3 runs 15 residues. CDR3 amino acids: CASSDQGTKQETQYF. Partial CDR3 DNA: TGTGCCAGCAGTGACCAAGGGACTAAACAAGAGACC.

Details on this clone: The read is 3 residues too short to cover the CDR3 end, so that end is filled in from the germline J gene. This chain links TRBV18 with TRBJ2-7, with D tentatively TRBD2 (6 bases). V lost 0 bases and J lost 4, with 13 bases in between. CDR3 length equals 15 residues. CDR1 and CDR2 (germline): KGHSH, LQKENI. CDR3 DNA (partial): TGTGCCAGCTCACCACCCGGCAGGGACTTTTACGAG. Translating gives CASSPPGRDFYE. The whole CDR3 sequence is CASSPPGRDFYEQYF.

A note on this clone: Coverage ceases 3 residues before the CDR3 finishes, and the germline J gene fills in the end. V is TRBV18 and J is TRBJ2-2; D tentatively fits TRBD1 or TRBD2 (6 bases each). CDR1 and CDR2 from the germline V gene are KGHSH and LQKENI. V was shortened by 0 bases and J by 4 bases, with 12 bases between the two germline ends. The CDR3 loop spans 16 amino acids. CDR3 bases read: TGTGCCAGCTCACCACCCAAAGGAGGGGGCACCGGGGAG. Protein product: CASSPPKGGGTGE. The CDR3 in its entirety is CASSPPKGGGTGELFF. The variable domain in full, with the rest retrieved from reference TRBV18 and TRBJ2-2, is NAGVMQNPRHLVRRRGQEARLRCSPMKGHSHVYWYRQLPEEGLKFMVYLQKENIIDESGMPKERFSAEFPKEGPSILRIQQVVRGDSAAYFCASSPPKGGGTGELFFGEGSRLTVL.

CDR3 sequence reads: CASSEAAFIKTQYF. The DNA read from the CDR3 is TGTGCCAGCAGTGAGGCGGCTTTCATAAAGACC. This chain joins TRBV2 and TRBJ2-5; D is undetermined. Read data end 3 residues before the CDR3 end; the end is taken from the germline J gene. CDR1 is SNHLY, CDR2 FYNNEI, per germline. V dropped 3 bases and J dropped 6 bases, with 14 bases sitting between them. CDR3 length: 14 amino acids. Using reference TRBV2 and TRBJ2-5 for the parts outside the CDR3, the full variable domain is EPEVTQTPSHQVTQMGQEVILRCVPISNHLYFYWYRQILGQKVEFLVSFYNNEISEKSEIFDDQFSVERPDGSNFTLKIRSTKLEDSAMYFCASSEAAFIKTQYFGPGTRLLVL.

With respect to this clone: Coverage ceases 3 residues before the CDR3 finishes, and the germline J gene fills in the end. J is TRBJ1-5 and V is TRBV6-2 or TRBV6-3; TRBD1 might be the D (6 bases). CDR3 length equals 14 residues. V lost 7 bases, J lost 6 bases, and 16 bases lay in between. In germline, CDR1 is MNHEY, CDR2 SVGEGT. The DNA read from the CDR3 is TGTGCCAGCAACCCCACAGGGTTCGGTCAGCCC. Its protein product is CASNPTGFGQP. The whole CDR3 region reads CASNPTGFGQPQHF.

A note on this clone: The CDR3 extends 3 residues past the end of the read, so its final part is completed from the germline J gene. The chain links TRBV5-1 to TRBJ1-1; D possibly corresponds to TRBD1 (5 bases). The CDR3 runs to 13 residues. Germline lookup yields CDR1 SGHRS and CDR2 YFSETQ. Trimming removed 4 bases at V and 4 bases at J, with 11 bases between. Partial CDR3 DNA: TGCGCCAGCAGCCCTTCAGGGATCACTGAA. Its protein product is CASSPSGITE. The CDR3, in full, reads CASSPSGITEAFF.

CDR3 loop: CASSERGGRDNSPLFF. The CDR3 DNA, read in part, is TGTGCCAGCAGTGAACGGGGGGGAAGGGATAATTCACCG. The chain joins TRBV2 to TRBJ2-2, with TRBD2 identical over 8 bases. The CDR3 goes on 3 residues after the read ends, and that part is filled in from the germline J gene. This CDR3 is 16 amino acids long. CDR1 is SNHLY, CDR2 FYNNEI, per germline.

On this clone itself: With the read ending 3 residues before the CDR3 end, the germline J gene is used to fill in that end. The J gene is TRBJ2-3, the V gene TRBV20-1; TRBD1 agrees at 8 bases. Germline V lookup: CDR1 DFQATT, CDR2 SNEGSKA (reference sequence). CDR3 size: 15 residues. This chain's CDR3 is CSARGTGIINQPQYF. CDR3 bases read: TGCAGTGCTAGAGGGACAGGGATTATCAATCAGCCG.

As for this clone: An end of the junction does not agree with germline; a read error may underlie this. The read finishes 3 residues shy of the CDR3 end, and the germline J gene is used to complete it. The genes are TRBV4-2 and TRBJ1-4, with D tentatively TRBD1 (5 bases). Germline assignment: CDR1 LGHNA and CDR2 YNFKEQ. This CDR3 has 13 residues. The CDR3 here is CASSQKGVEKLFF. Partial CDR3 DNA: TGCGCCAGCAGCCAAAAAGGGGTCGAAAAA.

The CDR3 is CASSPGTVNTGELFF. CDR3 DNA (partial): TGCGCCAGCAGCCCTGGGACAGTGAACACCGGGGAG. V gene TRBV5-1 combines with J gene TRBJ2-2; 7 nucleotides align to TRBD1. The CDR3 is cut off 3 residues early in the read; its end comes from the germline J gene. After removal of 4 bases from V and 1 base from J, the junction contained 4 bases not matched to a gene. Looked up from germline, CDR1 is SGHRS and CDR2 is YFSETQ. The CDR3 covers 15 residues.

In the case of this clone: Read data end 3 residues before the CDR3 end; the end is taken from the germline J gene. Other nucleotide sequences from this sample produce the same CDR3. The V and J genes are TRBV5-6 and TRBJ2-7; TRBD2 matches at 12 bases. V was pared by 4 bases and J by 1 base, with 3 bases of the junction left unmatched. This CDR3 is built from 15 residues. CDR1 SGHDT and CDR2 YYEEEE come from the germline V gene. Incomplete CDR3 DNA: TGTGCCAGCAGCGCGGGGACTAGCGGGTCCTACGAG. Residues: CASSAGTSGSYE. The CDR3 as a whole reads CASSAGTSGSYEQYF. Variable domain in full (rest from reference TRBV5-6 and TRBJ2-7): DAGVTQSPTHLIKTRGQQVTLRCSPKSGHDTVSWYQQALGQGPQFIFQYYEEEERQRGNFPDRFSGHQFPNYSSELNVNALLLGDSALYLCASSAGTSGSYEQYFGPGTRLTVT.

A word on this clone: Read data end 3 residues before the CDR3 end; the end is taken from the germline J gene. The V and J genes are TRBV5-1 and TRBJ2-3; 7 positions agree with TRBD2. The CDR3 is made up of 14 amino acids. The V gene's germline CDR1 is SGHRS and CDR2 YFSETQ. V gave up 4 bases and J gave up 3 bases; unmatched junction bases: 5. CDR3 bases read: TGCGCCAGCAGCCCCCCACTAGCGACAGATACG. Encoded protein: CASSPPLATDT. The entire CDR3 reads CASSPPLATDTQYF.

A remark on this clone: The read stops 3 residues short of the end of the CDR3; the missing end is completed from the germline J gene. V usage is TRBV7-2 and J usage is TRBJ1-4, with D possibly matching TRBD1 (5 bases). With 3 bases removed from V and 5 bases from J, the gap between germline ends came to 10 bases. Germline values: CDR1 SGHTA, CDR2 FQGNSA. The CDR3 runs 14 residues. CDR3 bases read: TGTGCCAGCAGCTTTGGGGGGGAAAATGAAAAA. Protein: CASSFGGENEK. The whole CDR3 reads CASSFGGENEKLFF.

Worth noting for this clone: Coverage ceases 3 residues before the CDR3 finishes, and the germline J gene fills in the end. The chain has TRBV5-8 and TRBJ1-2; D call uncertain. CDR1 and CDR2 from the germline V gene are SGHTS and YDEGEE. The CDR3 extends over 10 amino acids. Partial CDR3 DNA: TGTGCCAGCAGCTTAGGCGGC. Protein product: CASSLGG. Given in full, the CDR3 is CASSLGGYTF.

Of note for this clone: The CDR3 end is not reached by the read, which stops 3 residues before it; the germline J gene fills it in. The chain employs TRBV7-2 and TRBJ2-2; D call uncertain. The germline V gene has CDR1 SGHTA and CDR2 FQGNSA. Trimming cost V 1 base and J 7 bases, with 7 bases left between them. The CDR3 extends over 13 amino acids. Partial CDR3 DNA: TGTGCCAGCAGCTTAGGCAGATACGGGGAG. This codes for CASSLGRYGE. The full CDR3 sequence reads CASSLGRYGELFF.

A remark on this clone: The CDR3 is cut off 3 residues early in the read; its end comes from the germline J gene. The chain employs TRBV13 and TRBJ2-1; possibly TRBD2 for D (6 bases). Germline loops: CDR1 PRHDT, CDR2 FYEKMQ (reference sequence). V lost 7 bases and J 5 bases, leaving 21 bases between the germline ends. This CDR3 region has 16 residues. The CDR3 region is CASTHRSRRVNNEQFF. The covered CDR3 bases are TGTGCCAGCACCCACAGAAGTAGGAGGGTCAACAATGAG.

With regard to this clone: The read terminates 3 residues ahead of where the CDR3 ends, so the germline J gene completes it. This rearrangement joins TRBV7-2 to TRBJ2-3; D perhaps matches TRBD2 (6 bases). CDR1 is SGHTA, CDR2 FQGNSA, per germline. This CDR3 spans 15 amino acids. CDR3 loop: CASSLPGGGNQPQYF. Incomplete CDR3 DNA: TGTGCCAGCAGCCTCCCCGGGGGAGGCAATCAGCCG.